This T cell receptor beta chain was obtained from a study of blood T cell repertoires in COVID-19. Looking at the study overall: COVID-19 samples collected from the United States, Italy and Spain covered acute and convalescent phases. T cells, B-cell-depleted T cells, or PBMCs supplied cDNA or gDNA.

As processed by the authors: Scientists estimated how many nucleated cells there were by amplifying reference gene primers. Clones were sequenced by immunoSEQ multiplex PCR, and TCRdb holds only the in-frame ones, with some missing. The V and J calls and clone size were taken over from that table, and D and trimming were inferred from the DNA. Of 30,000 to 35,000 clones in the sample, approximately 87% are singletons; the top ten hold around 40%. This sequence was found in a human donor in a cohort sampled during active COVID-19. The sample comprised peripheral blood.

CDR3: CASSLGGTGPVNGTDTQYF. For the CDR3, the DNA is TGTGCCAGCAGCTTAGGAGGAACAGGGCCCGTGAACGGCACAGATACGCAGTATTTT. The V call is TRBV11-2, the J call TRBJ2-3, with D possibly being TRBD1 (6 bases). The CDR3 covers 19 residues. The germline V and J ends were trimmed by 1 base and 1 base, with 21 bases remaining between them. CDR1 and CDR2 from the germline V gene are SGHAT and FQNNGV.